This TCR beta chain was captured in a study of blood T cell repertoires in COVID-19. Study as a whole: The United States, Italy and Spain were the sources of the acute and convalescent COVID-19 samples. T cells, B-cell-depleted T cells, or PBMCs supplied cDNA or gDNA.

The CDR3 totals 13 residues. V was clipped by 4 bases and J by 9 bases, with 17 bases between them. Germline CDR1 reads SGHNT; CDR2 reads YYREEE (reference sequence). Authors' data handling: How many nucleated cells were present was estimated from reference gene primer amplification. Clones were read by immunoSEQ multiplex PCR, and TCRdb kept only the in-frame ones, dropping some. That table gives V, J and clone size, and the DNA gave D and trimming. Of a few hundred thousand clones in the sample, 85% to 90% were seen once. Material: peripheral blood. The clonotype originates from a man aged 55 to 70 with acute or convalescent COVID-19. The chain has TRBV5-4 and TRBJ2-7; a possible D gene is TRBD1 (7 bases). The CDR3 is CASSLGQEGGQYF. In DNA form, the CDR3 reads TGTGCCAGCAGCCTAGGACAGGAGGGGGGGCAGTACTTC.